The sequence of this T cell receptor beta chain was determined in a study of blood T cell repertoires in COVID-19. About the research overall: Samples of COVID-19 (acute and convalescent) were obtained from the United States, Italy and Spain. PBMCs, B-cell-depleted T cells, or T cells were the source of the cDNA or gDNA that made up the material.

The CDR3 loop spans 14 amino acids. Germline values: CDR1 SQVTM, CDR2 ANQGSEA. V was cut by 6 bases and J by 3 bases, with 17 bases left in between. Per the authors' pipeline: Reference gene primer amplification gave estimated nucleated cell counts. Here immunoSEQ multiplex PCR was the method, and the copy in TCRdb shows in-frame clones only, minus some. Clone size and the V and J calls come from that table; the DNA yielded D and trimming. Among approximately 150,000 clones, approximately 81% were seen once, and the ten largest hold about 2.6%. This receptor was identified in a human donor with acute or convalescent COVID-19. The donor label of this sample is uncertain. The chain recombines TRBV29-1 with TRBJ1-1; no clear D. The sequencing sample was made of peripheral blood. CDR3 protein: CSVRRGSMDTEAFF. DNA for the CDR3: TGCAGCGTCCGCCGAGGGAGCATGGACACTGAAGCTTTCTTT.